This T cell receptor beta chain appears in the sequencing data of a study of post-analysis software for immune sequencing data. Study observations and caveats: Samples from a shared batch, those prepared together, strongly co-clustered by F measure. The five TRBV segments detected at higher frequency in patients than in controls included TRBV5-6, TRBV5-1 and TRBV20-1. Diversity measured as normalized Chao1 was significantly lower in multiple sclerosis patients than in controls.

Prepared libraries of TCR beta cDNA carried unique molecular identifiers. T cells numbering about 0.85 to 10 million yielded some 520,000 cDNA molecules. TCRdb itself ran the PCR reads through MiXCR, one entry per CDR3 protein. The data contain some 370,000 distinct CDR3 sequences, less than 40% of them seen just once; the ten biggest clones take up around 15%. The CDR3 spans 16 residues. Germline-derived CDR1 and CDR2 are SGHRS and YFSETQ. Deletions cut 4 bases from V and 4 bases from J, with 17 bases between. Concerning this clonotype: What it binds is not known.

The receptor's source is a girl aged 10 to 17 with multiple sclerosis. The sample taken for sequencing was blood. The rearrangement links TRBV5-1 to TRBJ2-2, with D possibly matching TRBD2 (5 bases). In DNA form, the CDR3 reads TGCGCCAGCAGCCACTCTTCCCCCGCGGGCACCGGGGAGCTGTTTTTT. Translation: CASSHSSPAGTGELFF.